This TCR beta chain was recovered during a study of chemoradiotherapy in HPV16-positive cancers. The overall study: Candidate HPV-specific clones and shared TCR motifs came from a couple of HPV16-positive patients. Study-wide points: The functional HPV-specific definition rests on just two HPV16-positive patients. For HPV16-positive patients, expanding HPV-responsive T cells associated with longer recurrence-free survival.

Generated by immunoSEQ multiplex PCR, the TCRdb table keeps only in-frame clones and is missing some. The sample carries under 15,000 clones, roughly 90% recorded once. On this clone itself: Its cognate antigen is unknown.

After removal of 5 bases from V and 1 base from J, the junction contained 3 bases not matched to a gene. The CDR3 covers 15 residues. Germline CDR1 reads KGHSH; CDR2 reads LQKENI. The sequencing here drew on blood, taken from a patient who underwent chemoradiotherapy. The gene calls are TRBV18 and TRBJ2-7; 12 bases are a match to TRBD2. This sequence originates from a human donor with HPV-associated anogenital cancer. CDR3 nucleotide sequence: TGTGCCAGCTCAGTCACTAGCGGGGGGTCCTACGAGCAGTACTTC. Its translation: CASSVTSGGSYEQYF.